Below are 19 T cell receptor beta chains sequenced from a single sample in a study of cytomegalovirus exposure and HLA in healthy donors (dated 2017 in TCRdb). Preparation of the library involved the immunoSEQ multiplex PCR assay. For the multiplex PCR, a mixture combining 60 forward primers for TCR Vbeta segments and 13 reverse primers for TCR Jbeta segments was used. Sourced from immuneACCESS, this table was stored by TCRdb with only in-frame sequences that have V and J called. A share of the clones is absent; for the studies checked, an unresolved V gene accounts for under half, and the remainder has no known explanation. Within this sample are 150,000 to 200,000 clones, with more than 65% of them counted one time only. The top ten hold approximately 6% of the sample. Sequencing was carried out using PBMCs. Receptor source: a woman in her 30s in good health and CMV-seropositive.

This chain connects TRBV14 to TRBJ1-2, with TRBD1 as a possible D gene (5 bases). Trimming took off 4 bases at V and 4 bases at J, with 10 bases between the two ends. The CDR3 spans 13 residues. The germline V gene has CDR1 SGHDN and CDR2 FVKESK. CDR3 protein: CASSPHDSYGYTF. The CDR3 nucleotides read TGTGCCAGCAGCCCTCACGACAGCTATGGCTACACCTTC.

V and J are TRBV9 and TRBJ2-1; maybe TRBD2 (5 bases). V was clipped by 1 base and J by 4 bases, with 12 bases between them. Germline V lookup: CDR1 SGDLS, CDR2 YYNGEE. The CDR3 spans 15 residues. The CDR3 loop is CASSVPLAGYNEQFF. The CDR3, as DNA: TGTGCCAGCAGCGTACCCCTAGCCGGTTACAATGAGCAGTTCTTC.

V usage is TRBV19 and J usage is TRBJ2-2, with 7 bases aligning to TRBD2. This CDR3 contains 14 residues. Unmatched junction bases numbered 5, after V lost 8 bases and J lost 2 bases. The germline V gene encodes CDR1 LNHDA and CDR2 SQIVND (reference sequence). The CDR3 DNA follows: TGTGCCAGTCGAGAGCGGGGTAACACCGGGGAGCTGTTTTTT. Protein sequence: CASRERGNTGELFF.

The CDR3 loop reads CASSLSGSPMGAFF. The CDR3 coding sequence is TGTGCCAGCAGTTTATCGGGTTCCCCCATGGGAGCTTTCTTT. This chain connects TRBV28 to TRBJ1-1; D gene uncertain. CDR1 and CDR2 (germline): MDHEN, SYDVKM. The CDR3 is made up of 14 amino acids. Trimming pared 1 base from V and 10 bases from J, leaving 16 bases between. The full variable domain, completed using reference TRBV28 and TRBJ1-1, is DVKVTQSSRYLVKRTGEKVFLECVQDMDHENMFWYRQDPGLGLRLIYFSYDVKMKEKGDIPEGYSVSREKKERFSLILESASTNQTSMYLCASSLSGSPMGAFFGQGTRLTVV.

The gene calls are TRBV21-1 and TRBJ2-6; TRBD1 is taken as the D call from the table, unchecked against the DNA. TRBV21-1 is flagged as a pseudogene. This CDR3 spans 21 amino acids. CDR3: CASSKARTGTSMASGANVLTF. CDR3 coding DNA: TGTGCCAGCAGCAAAGCGCGTACCGGGACATCCATGGCCTCTGGGGCCAACGTCCTGACTTTC.

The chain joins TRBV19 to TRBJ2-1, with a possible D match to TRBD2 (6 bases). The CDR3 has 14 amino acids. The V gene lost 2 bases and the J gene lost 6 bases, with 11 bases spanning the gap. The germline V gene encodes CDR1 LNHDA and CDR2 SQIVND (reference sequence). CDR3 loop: CASSIIPGLNEQFF. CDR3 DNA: TGTGCCAGTAGTATAATCCCGGGACTCAATGAGCAGTTCTTC.

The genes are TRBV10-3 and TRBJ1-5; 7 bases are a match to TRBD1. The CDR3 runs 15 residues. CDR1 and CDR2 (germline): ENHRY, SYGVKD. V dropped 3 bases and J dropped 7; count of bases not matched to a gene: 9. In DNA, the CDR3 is TGTGCCATCAGTGAAGACAGGGCCGACCGGCAGCCCCAGCATTTT. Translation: CAISEDRADRQPQHF.

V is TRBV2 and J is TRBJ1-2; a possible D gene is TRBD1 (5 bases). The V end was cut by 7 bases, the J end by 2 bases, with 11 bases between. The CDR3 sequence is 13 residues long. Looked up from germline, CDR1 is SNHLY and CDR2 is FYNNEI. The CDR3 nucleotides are TGTGCCAGCACCACGACAGTAAACTATGGCTACACCTTC. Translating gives CASTTTVNYGYTF.

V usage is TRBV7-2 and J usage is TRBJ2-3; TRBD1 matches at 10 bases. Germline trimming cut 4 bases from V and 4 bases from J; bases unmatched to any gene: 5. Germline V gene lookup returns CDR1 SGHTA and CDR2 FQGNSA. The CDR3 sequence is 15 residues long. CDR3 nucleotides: TGTGCCAGCAGCTCACAGACAGGGGGCGCAGATACGCAGTATTTT. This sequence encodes CASSSQTGGADTQYF.

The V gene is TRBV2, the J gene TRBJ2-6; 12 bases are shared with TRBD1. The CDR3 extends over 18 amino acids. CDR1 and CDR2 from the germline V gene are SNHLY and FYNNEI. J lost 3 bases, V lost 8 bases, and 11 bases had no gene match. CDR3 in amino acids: CASFSGRDRGLGANVLTF. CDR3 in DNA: TGTGCCAGCTTTAGTGGGCGGGACAGGGGGCTTGGGGCCAACGTCCTGACTTTC.

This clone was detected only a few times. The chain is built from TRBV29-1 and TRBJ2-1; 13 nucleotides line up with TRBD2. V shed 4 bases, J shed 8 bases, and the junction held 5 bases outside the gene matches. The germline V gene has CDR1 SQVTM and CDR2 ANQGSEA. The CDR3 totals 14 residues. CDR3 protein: CSVVRTSGSYEQFF. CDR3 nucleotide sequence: TGCAGCGTTGTCCGGACTAGCGGGAGTTATGAGCAGTTCTTC.

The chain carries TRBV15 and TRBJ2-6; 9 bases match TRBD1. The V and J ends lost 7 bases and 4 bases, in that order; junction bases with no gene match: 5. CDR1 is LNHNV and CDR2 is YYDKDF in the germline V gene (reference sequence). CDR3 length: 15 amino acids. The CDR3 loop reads CATTDRGAGANVLTF. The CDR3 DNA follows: TGTGCCACCACTGACAGGGGGGCCGGGGCCAACGTCCTGACTTTC. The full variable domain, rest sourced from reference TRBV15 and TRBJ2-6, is DAMVIQNPRYQVTQFGKPVTLSCSQTLNHNVMYWYQQKSSQAPKLLFHYYDKDFNNEADTPDNFQSRRPNTSFCFLDIRSPGLGDTAMYLCATTDRGAGANVLTFGAGSRLTVL.

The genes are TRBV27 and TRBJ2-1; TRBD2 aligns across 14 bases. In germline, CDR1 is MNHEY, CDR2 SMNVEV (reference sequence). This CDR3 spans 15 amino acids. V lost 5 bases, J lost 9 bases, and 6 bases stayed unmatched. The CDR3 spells CASSQPGLAGVEQFF. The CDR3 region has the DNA TGTGCCAGCAGTCAACCGGGACTAGCGGGAGTTGAGCAGTTCTTC.

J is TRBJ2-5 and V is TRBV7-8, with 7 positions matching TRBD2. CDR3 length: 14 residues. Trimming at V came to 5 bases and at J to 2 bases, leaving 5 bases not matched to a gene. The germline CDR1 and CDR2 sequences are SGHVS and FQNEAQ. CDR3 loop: CASSVASGQETQYF. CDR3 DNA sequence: TGTGCCAGCAGCGTCGCTAGCGGACAAGAGACCCAGTACTTC.

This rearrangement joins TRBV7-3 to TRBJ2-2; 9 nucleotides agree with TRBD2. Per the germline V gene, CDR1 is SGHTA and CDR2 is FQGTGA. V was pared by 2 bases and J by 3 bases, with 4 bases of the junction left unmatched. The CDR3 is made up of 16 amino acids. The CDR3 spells CASSLGRGGYTGELFF. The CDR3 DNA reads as TGTGCCAGCAGCTTAGGGCGGGGGGGCTACACCGGGGAGCTGTTTTTT. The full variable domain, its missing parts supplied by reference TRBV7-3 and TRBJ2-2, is GAGVSQTPSNKVTEKGKYVELRCDPISGHTALYWYRQSLGQGPEFLIYFQGTGAADDSGLPNDRFFAVRPEGSVSTLKIQRTERGDSAVYLCASSLGRGGYTGELFFGEGSRLTVL.

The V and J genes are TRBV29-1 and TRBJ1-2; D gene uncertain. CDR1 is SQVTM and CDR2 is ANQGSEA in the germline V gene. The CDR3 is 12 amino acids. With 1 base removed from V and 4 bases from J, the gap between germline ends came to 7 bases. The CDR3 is CSVEGVAYGYTF. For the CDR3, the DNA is TGCAGCGTTGAAGGGGTAGCCTATGGCTACACCTTC.

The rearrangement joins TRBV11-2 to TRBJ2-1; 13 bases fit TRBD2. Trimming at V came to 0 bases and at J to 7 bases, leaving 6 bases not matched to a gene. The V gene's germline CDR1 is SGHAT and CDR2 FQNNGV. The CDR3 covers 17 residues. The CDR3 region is CASSLELAGGPGNEQFF. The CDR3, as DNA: TGTGCCAGCAGCTTAGAACTAGCGGGAGGGCCGGGGAATGAGCAGTTCTTC.

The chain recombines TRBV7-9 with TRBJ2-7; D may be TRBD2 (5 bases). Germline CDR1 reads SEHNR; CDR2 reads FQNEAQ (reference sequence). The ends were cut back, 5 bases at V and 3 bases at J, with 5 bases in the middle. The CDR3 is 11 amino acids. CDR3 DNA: TGTGCCAGCAGCCGGGACTACGAGCAGTACTTC. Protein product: CASSRDYEQYF.

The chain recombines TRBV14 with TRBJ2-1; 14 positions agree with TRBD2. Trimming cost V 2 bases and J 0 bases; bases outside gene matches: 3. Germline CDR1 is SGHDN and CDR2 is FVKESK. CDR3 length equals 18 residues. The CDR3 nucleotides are TGTGCCAGCAGCCAACCAGGACTAGCGGGGGGCTCCTACAATGAGCAGTTCTTC. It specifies CASSQPGLAGGSYNEQFF.